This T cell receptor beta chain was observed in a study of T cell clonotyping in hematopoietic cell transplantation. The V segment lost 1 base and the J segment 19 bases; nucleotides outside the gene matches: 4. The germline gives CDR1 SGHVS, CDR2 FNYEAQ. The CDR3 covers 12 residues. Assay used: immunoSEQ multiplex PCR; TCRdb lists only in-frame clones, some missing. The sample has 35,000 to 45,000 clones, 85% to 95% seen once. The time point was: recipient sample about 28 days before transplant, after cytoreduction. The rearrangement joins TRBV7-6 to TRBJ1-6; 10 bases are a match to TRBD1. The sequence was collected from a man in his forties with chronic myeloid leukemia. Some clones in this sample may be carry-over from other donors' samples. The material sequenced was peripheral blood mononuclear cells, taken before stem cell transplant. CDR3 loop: CASSLGGQGLHF. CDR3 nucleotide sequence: TGTGCCAGCAGCTTAGGGGGACAGGGGTTGCACTTT.